The 29 T cell receptor beta chains below come from one sample, sequenced in a study of neurological immune-mediated disorders. TCRdb re-called the 5' RACE reads with MiXCR, one entry per CDR3 protein. In the table there are 25,000 to 35,000 distinct CDR3 sequences, under 6.5% of which are singletons. Input material: CD4+ T cells from blood. Source of these receptors: a woman between 45 and 60 years old in good health.

There are many counts of this clonotype. The CDR3 is CASSSRTGFRNTEAFF. The CDR3 nucleotides are TGTGCCAGCAGCTCCCGGACAGGGTTCAGGAACACTGAAGCTTTCTTT. V gene TRBV7-2 combines with J gene TRBJ1-1, with 8 bases matching TRBD1. The CDR3 has 16 amino acids. The junction had 8 bases not matched to a gene; V was cut back by 4 bases and J by 1 base. The germline V gene has CDR1 SGHTA and CDR2 FQGNSA.

By sample share, this clonotype is medium-sized. The chain carries TRBV7-3 and TRBJ2-3; no reliable D call. Trimming shortened V by 4 bases and J by 4 bases, and 15 bases separated the two germline ends. The length of the CDR3 is 15 residues. The germline V gene has CDR1 SGHTA and CDR2 FQGTGA. The CDR3 DNA reads as TGTGCCAGCAGCTCCCGGGCCCAACCGGCAGATACGCAGTATTTT. The encoded protein is CASSSRAQPADTQYF.

The sample holds many counts of this clonotype. The rearrangement joins TRBV20-1 to TRBJ2-3; the match to TRBD2 covers 10 bases. J gave up 2 bases and V 2 bases, and 7 bases lay outside the gene matches. This CDR3 is 16 amino acids long. The V gene's germline CDR1 is DFQATT and CDR2 SNEGSKA (reference sequence). In DNA form, the CDR3 reads TGCAGTGCTAGACTTCCCACTAGCGGGGTCACAGATACGCAGTATTTT. As protein: CSARLPTSGVTDTQYF.

This clonotype was picked up many times. The chain combines TRBV28 with TRBJ2-7; D unclear. The CDR3 extends over 14 amino acids. Germline V gene sequence: CDR1 MDHEN, CDR2 SYDVKM. Trimming stripped 6 bases from V and 3 bases from J, with 15 bases between. The CDR3 region is CASRLSGPHYEQYF. For the CDR3, the DNA is TGTGCCAGCAGGCTCTCCGGGCCTCACTACGAGCAGTACTTC.

This clonotype appeared many times. The rearrangement joins TRBV27 to TRBJ2-7, with D uncertain. The CDR3 is 18 residues long. Per germline, CDR1 MNHEY and CDR2 SMNVEV (reference sequence). Trimming removed 0 bases from V and 0 bases from J, with 18 bases in between. This CDR3 reads CASSLSSWNKGSSYEQYF. The CDR3 DNA reads as TGTGCCAGCAGTTTATCGAGTTGGAACAAGGGTAGCTCCTACGAGCAGTACTTC.

This clonotype showed up many times. The rearrangement uses TRBV7-2 and TRBJ2-1; 12 nucleotides match TRBD1. This CDR3 is built from 16 residues. V lost 4 bases, J lost 5 bases, and 6 bases stayed unmatched. The germline V gene encodes CDR1 SGHTA and CDR2 FQGNSA. This chain's CDR3 is CASSSWGQGADNEQFF. The CDR3, as DNA: TGTGCCAGCAGCTCGTGGGGACAGGGGGCTGACAATGAGCAGTTCTTC.

There are many counts of this clonotype. This sequence joins TRBV24-1 and TRBJ2-5; weak D call: TRBD1 (6 bases). Trimming shortened V by 4 bases and J by 4 bases, and 15 bases separated the two germline ends. CDR3 length: 15 amino acids. Germline values: CDR1 KGHDR, CDR2 SFDVKD. CDR3 protein: CATSDGRDTRETQYF. In DNA, the CDR3 is TGTGCCACCAGTGACGGTCGGGACACTAGAGAGACCCAGTACTTC.

This clonotype was counted ten times or more. This rearrangement joins TRBV28 to TRBJ1-5; 7 bases match TRBD1. Germline loops: CDR1 MDHEN, CDR2 SYDVKM. Unmatched junction bases numbered 17, after V lost 3 bases and J lost 3 bases. The CDR3 has 19 amino acids. The CDR3 DNA sequence: TGTGCCAGCAGTTTTCTCCCAGGGGGACTTGGGGGTGCCAATCAGCCCCAGCATTTT. It is translated as CASSFLPGGLGGANQPQHF.

This clonotype was seen only a few times. The V and J genes are TRBV2 and TRBJ1-5; 7 bases map to TRBD1. There are 13 residues in the CDR3. Germline V gene data show CDR1 as SNHLY and CDR2 as FYNNEI. The junction had 2 bases not matched to a gene; V was cut back by 3 bases and J by 6 bases. The CDR3: CASSERGRQPQHF. Written as DNA, the CDR3 is TGTGCCAGCAGTGAGAGGGGGCGTCAGCCCCAGCATTTT.

This clonotype appeared many times. V and J are TRBV15 and TRBJ2-3; D gene ambiguous. Germline CDR1 and CDR2: LNHNV and YYDKDF (reference sequence). The CDR3 runs to 11 residues. The V end lost 3 bases, the J end lost 2 bases, and 0 bases lay between the germline ends. The CDR3 nucleotides are TGTGCCACCAGCAGCACAGATACGCAGTATTTT. It codes for CATSSTDTQYF.

This clonotype was counted ten times or more. The rearrangement links TRBV4-1 to TRBJ2-3; no reliable D call. The CDR3 is made up of 14 amino acids. Germline V gives CDR1 MGHRA, CDR2 YSYEKL. The germline V and J ends were trimmed by 5 bases and 4 bases, with 13 bases remaining between them. The CDR3 spells CASSARLSSDTQYF. DNA for the CDR3: TGCGCCAGCAGCGCCCGGCTGTCTTCAGATACGCAGTATTTT.

This clonotype was counted at least ten times. The chain recombines TRBV20-1 with TRBJ2-2; 7 bases align to TRBD1. Losses at the gene ends were 1 base for V and 2 bases for J; bases not matched to a gene: 4. The CDR3 has 15 residues. The germline CDR1 and CDR2 sequences are DFQATT and SNEGSKA (reference sequence). CDR3 sequence (DNA): TGCAGTGCTAGAGCCGGGACAGCTAACACCGGGGAGCTGTTTTTT. It codes for CSARAGTANTGELFF.

This clonotype was found many times. The rearrangement uses TRBV6-5 and TRBJ1-5, with D possibly being TRBD1 (5 bases). This CDR3 is 16 amino acids long. Germline values: CDR1 MNHEY, CDR2 SVGAGI. The V and J ends lost 4 bases and 2 bases respectively, with 15 bases between them. As DNA, the CDR3 is TGTGCCAGCAGTTTAGGAAAGGGGAGAGGCAATCAGCCCCAGCATTTT. As protein: CASSLGKGRGNQPQHF.

This clonotype has ten or more counts. This sequence joins TRBV7-8 and TRBJ2-2; 9 bases agree with TRBD2. The junction had 7 bases not matched to a gene; V was cut back by 5 bases and J by 0 bases. Germline V gives CDR1 SGHVS, CDR2 FQNEAQ. This CDR3 contains 17 residues. The CDR3 bases are TGTGCCAGCAGCAGGACTAGCGCCAGAGCGAACACCGGGGAGCTGTTTTTT. Amino acid sequence: CASSRTSARANTGELFF.

The chain uses TRBV20-1 and TRBJ2-3; TRBD1 aligns across 9 bases. The CDR3 loop spans 16 amino acids. Germline V CDR1 and CDR2: DFQATT, SNEGSKA (reference sequence). With 6 bases clipped from V and 2 bases from J, the junction kept 12 bases outside the gene matches. This chain's CDR3 is CSAYKPGQGYTDTQYF. The CDR3 DNA reads as TGCAGTGCCTACAAGCCGGGACAGGGATACACAGATACGCAGTATTTT.

The sample holds many counts of this clonotype. The chain recombines TRBV5-4 with TRBJ2-2; TRBD1 might be the D (5 bases). Germline values: CDR1 SGHNT, CDR2 YYREEE (reference sequence). This CDR3 is 17 amino acids long. V was shortened by 1 base and J by 5 bases, with 18 bases between the two germline ends. In DNA form, the CDR3 reads TGTGCCAGCAGCTTGCCAGGTACAGGCAGCATAACCGGGGAGCTGTTTTTT. It is translated as CASSLPGTGSITGELFF. The entire variable domain, with the rest obtained from reference TRBV5-4 and TRBJ2-2, is as follows: ETGVTQSPTHLIKTRGQQVTLRCSSQSGHNTVSWYQQALGQGPQFIFQYYREEENGRGNFPPRFSGLQFPNYSSELNVNALELDDSALYLCASSLPGTGSITGELFFGEGSRLTVL.

This clonotype occurred many times. The chain couples TRBV18 to TRBJ2-2; no reliable D call. Germline CDR1 KGHSH, CDR2 LQKENI. The length of the CDR3 is 12 residues. V lost 2 bases and J 6 bases, leaving 4 bases between the germline ends. The DNA of the CDR3 is TGTGCCAGCTCACCAGTTTCCGGGGAGCTGTTTTTT. It codes for CASSPVSGELFF. The full variable domain, completed using reference TRBV18 and TRBJ2-2, is NAGVMQNPRHLVRRRGQEARLRCSPMKGHSHVYWYRQLPEEGLKFMVYLQKENIIDESGMPKERFSAEFPKEGPSILRIQQVVRGDSAAYFCASSPVSGELFFGEGSRLTVL.

This clonotype was recorded many times. This chain uses TRBV7-2 with TRBJ2-3; possibly TRBD2 for D (5 bases). This CDR3 spans 17 amino acids. The germline V and J ends were trimmed by 0 bases and 1 base, with 14 bases remaining between them. The germline gives CDR1 SGHTA, CDR2 FQGNSA. This chain's CDR3 is CASSLAPVGSGTDTQYF. Written as DNA, the CDR3 is TGTGCCAGCAGCTTAGCCCCCGTAGGTAGCGGCACAGATACGCAGTATTTT.

This clonotype was seen many times. The genes are TRBV5-1 and TRBJ2-1; D unclear. V dropped 1 base and J dropped 5 bases, with 10 bases sitting between them. Germline lookup yields CDR1 SGHRS and CDR2 YFSETQ. The CDR3 spans 14 residues. CDR3 residues: CASSLTNNNNEQFF. CDR3 sequence (DNA): TGCGCCAGCAGCTTGACTAACAATAACAATGAGCAGTTCTTC. Full variable domain (rest looked up from reference TRBV5-1 and TRBJ2-1): KAGVTQTPRYLIKTRGQQVTLSCSPISGHRSVSWYQQTPGQGLQFLFEYFSETQRNKGNFPGRFSGRQFSNSRSEMNVSTLELGDSALYLCASSLTNNNNEQFFGPGTRLTVL.

This clonotype is labeled as medium-sized. The rearrangement joins TRBV7-2 to TRBJ2-5; 7 bases are shared with TRBD1. J was trimmed by 5 bases and V by 1 base; bases with no gene match: 10. The CDR3 totals 16 residues. Germline V gene data show CDR1 as SGHTA and CDR2 as FQGNSA. The chain's CDR3 is CASSLEVGRGSETQYF. The CDR3 DNA reads as TGTGCCAGCAGCTTAGAAGTCGGCAGGGGGTCGGAGACCCAGTACTTC.

This clonotype was counted at least ten times. The genes are TRBV5-1 and TRBJ1-1; D is perhaps TRBD1 (5 bases). The germline CDR1 and CDR2 sequences are SGHRS and YFSETQ. The CDR3 spans 13 residues. Trimming removed 0 bases at V and 7 bases at J, with 10 bases between. The CDR3 spells CASSLEGRSEAFF. As DNA, the CDR3 is TGCGCCAGCAGCTTGGAGGGGCGCAGTGAAGCTTTCTTT. Complete variable domain (other parts from reference TRBV5-1 and TRBJ1-1): KAGVTQTPRYLIKTRGQQVTLSCSPISGHRSVSWYQQTPGQGLQFLFEYFSETQRNKGNFPGRFSGRQFSNSRSEMNVSTLELGDSALYLCASSLEGRSEAFFGQGTRLTVV.

This clonotype was seen at least ten times. V gene TRBV9 combines with J gene TRBJ2-1; 11 nucleotides align to TRBD1. J lost 6 bases, V lost 0 bases, and 5 bases had no gene match. Looked up from germline, CDR1 is SGDLS and CDR2 is YYNGEE. The CDR3 totals 16 residues. CDR3 nucleotides: TGTGCCAGCAGCGTAGCTGTGGGACAGGGGGGCAATGAGCAGTTCTTC. Translating it yields CASSVAVGQGGNEQFF.

This clonotype was seen repeatedly, ten times or more. This chain links TRBV5-1 with TRBJ2-2; the match to TRBD1 covers 8 bases. Germline trimming cut 7 bases from V and 7 bases from J; bases unmatched to any gene: 9. Per the germline V gene, CDR1 is SGHRS and CDR2 is YFSETQ. The CDR3 is 14 residues long. The DNA for the CDR3 is TGCGCCAGCTACGGCCAGGGGGCGCGCGGGGAGCTGTTTTTT. It specifies CASYGQGARGELFF.

There are many counts of this clonotype. V usage is TRBV5-1 and J usage is TRBJ1-5; 7 nucleotides align to TRBD1. The CDR3 spans 14 residues. CDR1 and CDR2 (germline): SGHRS, YFSETQ. The junction had 6 bases not matched to a gene; V was cut back by 2 bases and J by 7 bases. The chain's CDR3 is CASSLTGVDQPQHF. CDR3 coding DNA: TGCGCCAGCAGCTTAACAGGGGTAGACCAGCCCCAGCATTTT.

This clonotype was recorded at least ten times. The chain is built from TRBV5-6 and TRBJ2-2; D remains unclear. The CDR3 is made up of 14 amino acids. The V gene's germline CDR1 is SGHDT and CDR2 YYEEEE. Between the trimmed V and J ends, which lost 2 bases and 0 bases, there was a span of 5 bases. CDR3 protein: CASSLTANTGELFF. CDR3 coding DNA: TGTGCCAGCAGCTTAACGGCGAACACCGGGGAGCTGTTTTTT.

This clonotype was recorded a few times. V is TRBV10-1 and J is TRBJ1-1; D possibly corresponds to TRBD1 (5 bases). The CDR3 loop spans 13 amino acids. Germline V gives CDR1 WNHNN, CDR2 SYGVQD (reference sequence). Trimming stripped 10 bases from V and 4 bases from J, with 16 bases between. CDR3 nucleotide sequence: TGCGCCAAGCAGTGTTATGGGGGCACTGAAGCTTTCTTT. Amino acid sequence: CAKQCYGGTEAFF.

The CDR3, as DNA: TGTGCCAGCAGCATAGACAGGGCAGACGCGGAAAAACTGTTTTTT. This encodes CASSIDRADAEKLFF. The chain recombines TRBV21-1 with TRBJ1-4; the listed D gene, TRBD1, was not tested against the DNA. TRBV21-1 is classified as a pseudogene. The CDR3 contains 15 residues.

This chain joins TRBV19 and TRBJ2-2, with 9 bases identical to TRBD2. With 3 bases clipped from V and 3 bases from J, the junction kept 5 bases outside the gene matches. This CDR3 spans 16 amino acids. CDR1 and CDR2 (germline): LNHDA, SQIVND (reference sequence). The CDR3, as DNA: TGTGCCAGTAGTATGCGCGGGAGGGCCGACACCGGGGAGCTGTTTTTT. The encoded protein is CASSMRGRADTGELFF.

This clonotype has ten or more counts. The chain recombines TRBV5-1 with TRBJ2-7; D unclear. The CDR3 has 16 amino acids. V was clipped by 4 bases and J by 1 base, with 18 bases between them. Germline loops: CDR1 SGHRS, CDR2 YFSETQ. The DNA of the CDR3 is TGCGCCAGCAGCCCGAACGCGGCGTCTTGGTCCTACGAGCAGTACTTC. The encoded protein is CASSPNAASWSYEQYF.